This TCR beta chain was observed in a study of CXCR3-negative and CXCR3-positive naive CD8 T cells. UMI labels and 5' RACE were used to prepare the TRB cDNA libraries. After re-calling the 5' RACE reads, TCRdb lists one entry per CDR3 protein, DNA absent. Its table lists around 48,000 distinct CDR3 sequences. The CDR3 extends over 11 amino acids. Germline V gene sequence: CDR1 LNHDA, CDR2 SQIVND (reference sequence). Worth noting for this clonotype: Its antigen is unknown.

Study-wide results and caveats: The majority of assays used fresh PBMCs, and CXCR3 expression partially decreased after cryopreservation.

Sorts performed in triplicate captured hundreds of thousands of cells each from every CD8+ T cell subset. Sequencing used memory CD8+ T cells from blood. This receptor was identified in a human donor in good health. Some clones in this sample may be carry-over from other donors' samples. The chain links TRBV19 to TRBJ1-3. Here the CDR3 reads CASDSGNTIYF.